The rows below give T cell receptor beta chains drawn from one sample of a study of molecular identifiers for immune sequencing clone quantification. MiXCR, applied by TCRdb to the PCR reads, yields one record per CDR3 protein. This sample has 38,000 or so distinct CDR3 sequences, with approximately 18% found just once. Sequenced: naive CD8+ T cells from blood, with Jurkat cell RNA spiked in. These receptors were collected from a human donor in good health. Some libraries in this study had Jurkat cell RNA spiked in. CDR3s include the opening cysteine and the closing phenylalanine or tryptophan. Each record gives: clone size, V gene, J gene, D gene, CDR3 DNA, CDR3 protein. A D gene is named only where the DNA matches it firmly. Not all rows give a size; the values are once, few, many and, for expanded clones, a class.

-,TRBV4-2,TRBJ2-7,-,TGTGCCAGCAGCCCCCGGGGAGGGGGGGGCTACGAGCAGTACTTC,CASSPRGGGGYEQYF
many,TRBV5-4,TRBJ2-7,TRBD2,TGTGCCAGCAGCTTTCAGGGTAGTAGCGGGGAGCAGTACTTC,CASSFQGSSGEQYF
many,TRBV11-2,TRBJ2-1,-,TGTGCCAGCAGCCCCCATAGCCGGGACTACAATGAGCAGTTCTTC,CASSPHSRDYNEQFF
many,TRBV7-9,TRBJ2-3,TRBD1,TGTGCCAGCAGCTTCGGGACAGGGGCCCCAGATACGCAGTATTTT,CASSFGTGAPDTQYF
-,TRBV28,TRBJ2-1,TRBD2,TGTGCCAGCAGCCAGGGACCCCAACAGGGACTAGCGGGATTAAACTCCTACAATGAGCAGTTCTTC,CASSQGPQQGLAGLNSYNEQFF
many,TRBV29-1,TRBJ2-7,TRBD2,TGCAGCGTTGTAGGACTAGCGTCTCTCTTAAACTACGAGCAGTACTTC,CSVVGLASLLNYEQYF
many,TRBV5-1,TRBJ2-3,-,TGCGCCAGCAGCTTGGAACAGCCTCAGAGAGATACGCAGTATTTT,CASSLEQPQRDTQYF
few,TRBV9,TRBJ2-1,TRBD2,TGTGCCAGCAGCGTAGGCGGGAGGTACCACAATGAGCAGTTCTTC,CASSVGGRYHNEQFF
many,TRBV29-1,TRBJ2-2,-,TGCAGCGTTGAAGTCTCCGGGGCGAACACCGGGGAGCTGTTTTTT,CSVEVSGANTGELFF
-,TRBV5-6,TRBJ1-6,-,TGTGTCAGCAGCCCCGGTAATTCACCCCTCCACTTT,CVSSPGNSPLHF
many,TRBV12-3/TRBV12-4,TRBJ1-1,TRBD1,TGTGCCAGCAGAAACAGGGGGGGGACTGAAGCTTTCTTT,CASRNRGGTEAFF
-,TRBV20-1,TRBJ2-1,TRBD1,TGCAGCGTAGAGGGGGCGGATGAGCAGTTCTTC,CSVEGADEQFF
many,TRBV11-2,TRBJ2-7,-,TGTGCCAGCAGCTTAGTAGGGCGCGAGCAGTACTTC,CASSLVGREQYF
many,TRBV12-3/TRBV12-4,TRBJ1-5,-,TGTGCCAGCAGTCCTGGGACATCCCGCGGTAAGCCCCAGCATTTT,CASSPGTSRGKPQHF
many,TRBV29-1,TRBJ2-1,-,TGCAGCGTTGAACCTGGGGTGGAGTACAATGAGCAGTTCTTC,CSVEPGVEYNEQFF
-,TRBV29-1,TRBJ2-1,TRBD2,TGCAGCGTTCTTTCGGGAGGGCCGAATGAGCAGTTCTTC,CSVLSGGPNEQFF
many,TRBV28,TRBJ2-1,-,TGTGCCAGCTCCGATCTTAATGAGCAGTTCTTC,CASSDLNEQFF
once,TRBV13,TRBJ2-1,-,TGTGCCAGCAGCGCGGACGGGAGCAGCTCCTACAATGAGCAGTTCTTC,CASSADGSSSYNEQFF
-,TRBV9,TRBJ2-7,TRBD2,TGTGCCAGCAGCGCTGCGGGAGCCTACGAGCAGTACTTC,CASSAAGAYEQYF
once,TRBV29-1,TRBJ2-5,-,TGCAGCGTTTTCGGGACTGGTCCACAAGAGACCCAGTACTTC,CSVFGTGPQETQYF
-,TRBV7-9,TRBJ2-7,-,TGTGCCAGCAGCTTAGATGGGCTGGGCGAGCAGTACTTC,CASSLDGLGEQYF
many,TRBV7-2,TRBJ2-7,TRBD1,TGTGCCAGCAGCCGGATGGGGACAGCAAATTACGAGCAGTACTTC,CASSRMGTANYEQYF
many,TRBV5-1,TRBJ2-7,-,TGCGCCAGCAGCTTGTTTGGCCAGACGAGCTCCTACGAGCAGTACTTC,CASSLFGQTSSYEQYF
many,TRBV28,TRBJ1-5,TRBD1,TGTGCCATTGGGACAGTTTATAGCAATCAGCCCCAGCATTTT,CAIGTVYSNQPQHF
medium-sized,TRBV7-6,TRBJ2-3,TRBD1,TGTGCCAGCAGCCAGGGGGCGGGCACAGATACGCAGTATTTT,CASSQGAGTDTQYF
many,TRBV19,TRBJ1-5,TRBD1,TGTGCCAGTAGTACCAGGGGGGACCAGCCCCAGCATTTT,CASSTRGDQPQHF
many,TRBV29-1,TRBJ2-1,-,TGCAGCGTTCCTGGGGACGCAGGCACGGGCAGTGGGTTCGGGCCCATATTC,CSVPGDAGTGSGFGPIF
many,TRBV6-2/TRBV6-3,TRBJ2-7,-,TGTGCCAGCAGTTACATTGGACCATCCTACGAGCAGTACTTC,CASSYIGPSYEQYF
many,TRBV4-1,TRBJ2-7,-,TGCGCCAGCAGCCCTCGTACTGAGCCTATACCCCCCTTCTACGAGCAGTACTTC,CASSPRTEPIPPFYEQYF
many,TRBV7-9,TRBJ2-1,-,TGTGCCAGCAGCTTAGTAACCAATGAGCAGTTCTTC,CASSLVTNEQFF
many,TRBV20-1,TRBJ2-4,-,TGCAGTGCCCGAGGGGGGCGGTGGCTTCAGTACTTC,CSARGGRWLQYF
-,TRBV11-2,TRBJ2-3,-,TGTGCCAGCAGCTTAGATTCAGGCACAGATACGCAGTATTTT,CASSLDSGTDTQYF
many,TRBV7-9,TRBJ2-7,-,TGTGCCAGCAGCCAACAGGGAGTCACCTACGAGCAGTACTTC,CASSQQGVTYEQYF
many,TRBV5-1,TRBJ2-1,-,TGCGCCAGCAGCTTGGCCGGGCAGGACAATGAGCAGTTCTTC,CASSLAGQDNEQFF
-,TRBV6-2/TRBV6-3,TRBJ2-1,TRBD2,TGTGCCAGCAGCTGGACGGAGGACCTAGCGGGAGGGCAAAATGAGCAGTTCTTC,CASSWTEDLAGGQNEQFF